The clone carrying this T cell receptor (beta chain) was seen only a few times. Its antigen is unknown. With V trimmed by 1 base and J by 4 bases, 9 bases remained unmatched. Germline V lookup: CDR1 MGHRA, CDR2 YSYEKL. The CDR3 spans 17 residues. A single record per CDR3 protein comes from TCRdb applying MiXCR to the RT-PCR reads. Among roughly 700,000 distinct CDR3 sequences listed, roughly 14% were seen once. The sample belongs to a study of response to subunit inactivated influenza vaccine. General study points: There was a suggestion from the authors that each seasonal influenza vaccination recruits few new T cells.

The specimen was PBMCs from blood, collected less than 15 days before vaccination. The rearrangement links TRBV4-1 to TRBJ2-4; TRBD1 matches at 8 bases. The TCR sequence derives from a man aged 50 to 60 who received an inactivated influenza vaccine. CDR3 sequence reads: CASSQGSTGAWKNIQYF. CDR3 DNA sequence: TGCGCCAGCAGCCAAGGTTCGACAGGGGCCTGGAAAAACATTCAGTACTTC.